These 5 T cell receptor beta chains came from one sample sequenced in a study of blood T cell repertoires in COVID-19. Generated by immunoSEQ multiplex PCR, the TCRdb table keeps only in-frame clones and is missing some. The table has under 150,000 clones, 85% seen once; the top ten hold about 13%. Sequenced: peripheral blood. Receptors were obtained from a human donor in a cohort sampled during active COVID-19.

Here the CDR3 DNA reads TGTGCCAGCAGCCAAGATGGGGGCAGTAATTCACCCCTCCACTTT. This translates into CASSQDGGSNSPLHF. The V call is TRBV3-1 (or the pseudogene TRBV3-2), the J call TRBJ1-6; the D gene is possibly TRBD1 (6 bases). V was pared by 0 bases and J by 6 bases, with 9 bases between. The CDR3 runs to 15 residues. Germline lookup yields CDR1 LGHDT and CDR2 YNNKEL (reference sequence).

The V and J genes are TRBV10-3 and TRBJ1-1; 9 bases are shared with TRBD1. Germline loops: CDR1 ENHRY, CDR2 SYGVKD. Trimming cost V 2 bases and J 6 bases; bases outside gene matches: 7. The CDR3 is 15 residues long. As DNA, the CDR3 is TGTGCCATCAGTGAGGAACCGGGACAGGGATCTGAAGCTTTCTTT. Protein product: CAISEEPGQGSEAFF.

The chain is built from TRBV5-5 and TRBJ1-1; tentatively, D is TRBD1 (6 bases). V was cut by 2 bases and J by 7 bases, with 15 bases left in between. In germline, CDR1 is SGHKS, CDR2 YYEKEE (reference sequence). CDR3 length equals 14 residues. Written as DNA, the CDR3 is TGTGCCAGCAGCTTCAGGGGAAAAGATGGTGAAGCTTTCTTT. Its translation: CASSFRGKDGEAFF.

A word on this clone: At one boundary the junction diverges from the germline segment, which might be a read error. The chain couples TRBV12-3 or TRBV12-4 to TRBJ2-1; TRBD1 is a possible D gene (6 bases). The CDR3 is 11 amino acids. The DNA for the CDR3 is TGTGCCAGCAGTTACACAGGGATATTCGTCTTC. Amino acids: CASSYTGIFVF.

The rearrangement joins TRBV30 to TRBJ1-2; TRBD1 matches 7 bases. Per the germline V gene, CDR1 is GTSNPN and CDR2 is SVGIG (reference sequence). V lost 7 bases to trimming and J lost 8 bases; unmatched junction nucleotides: 13. The CDR3 sequence is 13 residues long. CDR3 sequence reads: CAYRGQPERGYTF. CDR3 sequence (DNA): TGTGCCTACCGGGGACAGCCGGAGAGGGGCTACACCTTC.